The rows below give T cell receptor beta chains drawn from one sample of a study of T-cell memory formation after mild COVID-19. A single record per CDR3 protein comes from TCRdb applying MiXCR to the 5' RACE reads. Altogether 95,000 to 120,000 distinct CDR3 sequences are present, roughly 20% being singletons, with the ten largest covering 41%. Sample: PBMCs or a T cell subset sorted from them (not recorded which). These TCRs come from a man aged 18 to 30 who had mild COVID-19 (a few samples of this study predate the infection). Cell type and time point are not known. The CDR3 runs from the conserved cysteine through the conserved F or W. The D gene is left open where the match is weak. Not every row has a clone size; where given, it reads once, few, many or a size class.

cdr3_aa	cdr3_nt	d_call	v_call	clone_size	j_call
CASGGGNTGELFF	TGTGCCAGCGGGGGCGGGAACACCGGGGAGCTGTTTTTT	NA	TRBV3-1	few	TRBJ2-2
CASSPSPGTDYNSPLHF	TGTGCCAGCAGCCCCTCCCCCGGGACCGACTATAATTCACCCCTCCACTTT	NA	TRBV6-5	NA	TRBJ1-6
CATSREEGRETQYF	TGTGCCACCAGCAGAGAAGAGGGACGAGAGACCCAGTACTTC	NA	TRBV15	few	TRBJ2-5
CASRKRTSGNTGELFF	TGTGCCAGCAGGAAGAGGACTAGCGGGAACACCGGGGAGCTGTTTTTT	TRBD2	TRBV6-6	few	TRBJ2-2
CASSHPLEGSRDEQYF	TGTGCCAGCAGCCACCCCCTGGAAGGATCTCGCGACGAGCAGTACTTC	NA	TRBV3-1	NA	TRBJ2-7
CASSDNPRVRVGADTQYF	TGTGCCAGCAGCGATAATCCCCGAGTCAGGGTTGGTGCAGATACGCAGTATTTT	NA	TRBV7-9	once	TRBJ2-3
CASSQDNEGGYTGELFF	TGCGCCAGCAGCCAAGATAACGAGGGGGGCTATACCGGGGAGCTGTTTTTT	NA	TRBV4-3	NA	TRBJ2-2
CASSAPGTTYNEQFF	TGTGCCAGCAGCGCCCCCGGGACTACCTACAATGAGCAGTTCTTC	TRBD2	TRBV11-1	few	TRBJ2-1
CASSIAREGAFF	TGTGCCAGTAGTATCGCCAGGGAGGGCGCTTTCTTT	NA	TRBV19	NA	TRBJ1-1
CASSWGTRLQETQYF	TGTGCCAGCAGCTGGGGGACGCGCCTGCAAGAGACCCAGTACTTC	NA	TRBV7-2	few	TRBJ2-5
CASSLTQGRNQPQHF	TGCGCCAGCAGCTTAACACAGGGGCGGAATCAGCCCCAGCATTTT	TRBD1	TRBV5-1	NA	TRBJ1-5
CASSLDLTGEWEQYF	TGTGCCAGCAGCTTAGATCTGACAGGGGAATGGGAGCAGTACTTC	TRBD1	TRBV11-2	NA	TRBJ2-7
CASSVGGLDTEAFF	TGCGCCAGCAGTGTCGGGGGATTGGACACTGAAGCTTTCTTT	NA	TRBV10-1	NA	TRBJ1-1
CASSESGGMTDTQYF	TGCGCCAGCAGTGAGTCAGGGGGGATGACAGATACGCAGTATTTT	NA	TRBV10-2	NA	TRBJ2-3
CASSVERMGHYNEQFF	TGTGCCAGCAGCGTAGAAAGAATGGGTCACTACAATGAGCAGTTCTTC	NA	TRBV9	NA	TRBJ2-1
CASSQDLVGAEAFF	TGCGCCAGCAGCCAAGATCTAGTAGGAGCTGAAGCTTTCTTT	NA	TRBV4-3	few	TRBJ1-1
CASSSTGYNEQFF	TGTGCCAGCAGCTCGACAGGTTACAATGAGCAGTTCTTC	NA	TRBV6-1	NA	TRBJ2-1
CASSHSSRDRGVEAFF	TGTGCCAGCAGCCACTCGTCCCGGGACAGGGGAGTGGAAGCTTTCTTT	TRBD1	TRBV4-2	NA	TRBJ1-1
CASRRRGPNYTDTQYF	TGTGCCAGCAGGCGTCGCGGCCCCAACTACACAGATACGCAGTATTTT	NA	TRBV7-9	NA	TRBJ2-3
CASSFRYYEQYF	TGTGCCAGCAGTTTTAGATATTACGAGCAGTACTTC	NA	TRBV12-3/TRBV12-4	NA	TRBJ2-7
CASSPGLAGDEDTQYF	TGTGCCAGCAGCCCCGGCCTAGCGGGGGATGAAGATACGCAGTATTTT	TRBD2	TRBV28	NA	TRBJ2-3
CASGEGGTDTQYF	TGTGCCAGCGGTGAGGGGGGCACAGATACGCAGTATTTT	NA	TRBV9	NA	TRBJ2-3
CASSLLSSPQYEQYF	TGTGCCAGCAGCTTGCTGTCTAGCCCGCAGTACGAGCAGTACTTC	NA	TRBV7-9	NA	TRBJ2-7
CASSQLPRGGSGTDTQYF	TGTGCCAGCAGCCAACTCCCGCGGGGGGGGTCCGGCACAGATACGCAGTATTTT	TRBD2	TRBV4-2	NA	TRBJ2-3
CASSSNGRGGRGANVLTF	TGTGCCAGCAGCTCAAACGGGCGAGGGGGGAGAGGGGCCAACGTCCTGACTTTC	NA	TRBV7-9	few	TRBJ2-6
CASSLAMYLGEGGANVLTF	TGTGCCAGCAGCTTAGCGATGTATTTGGGGGAGGGTGGGGCCAACGTCCTGACTTTC	TRBD2	TRBV7-9	NA	TRBJ2-6
CASSPQGGRAEKLFF	TGTGCCAGCAGTCCGCAGGGTGGGCGGGCTGAAAAACTGTTTTTT	NA	TRBV6-5	NA	TRBJ1-4
CATRPSDRGNTEAFF	TGCGCCACCAGACCTTCAGACAGGGGGAACACTGAAGCTTTCTTT	TRBD1	TRBV5-1	NA	TRBJ1-1
CASSSGQYNSPLHF	TGTGCCAGCAGTTCTGGACAGTATAATTCACCCCTCCACTTT	NA	TRBV6-6	once	TRBJ1-6
CSGEPGQGTDTQYF	TGCAGCGGGGAACCGGGACAGGGCACAGATACGCAGTATTTT	TRBD1	TRBV29-1	once	TRBJ2-3
CATSHRQTGELFF	TGTGCCACCAGTCACCGCCAGACCGGGGAGCTGTTTTTT	NA	TRBV24-1	NA	TRBJ2-2
CASRFSLQGKDEQYF	TGTGCCAGCAGATTCTCCTTACAGGGCAAGGACGAGCAGTACTTC	NA	TRBV12-3/TRBV12-4	NA	TRBJ2-7
CASSFWGDTEAFF	TGTGCCAGCAGCTTCTGGGGTGACACTGAAGCTTTCTTT	NA	TRBV7-2	NA	TRBJ1-1
CASSAGRTDKNYGYTF	TGTGCCAGCAGCGCGGGACGGACAGACAAGAACTATGGCTACACCTTC	NA	TRBV7-2	few	TRBJ1-2
CSVELGEGLFF	TGCAGCGTGGAGCTAGGGGAAGGACTGTTTTTT	NA	TRBV29-1	once	TRBJ1-4
CASSEASGGAGELFF	TGTGCCAGCAGTGAAGCTAGCGGGGGGGCCGGGGAGCTGTTTTTT	TRBD2	TRBV6-1	few	TRBJ2-2
CSARDPGGRTDTQYF	TGCAGTGCTAGAGATCCCGGGGGGCGGACAGATACGCAGTATTTT	NA	TRBV20-1	NA	TRBJ2-3
CSARDLATGNTEAFF	TGCAGTGCTAGAGATCTGGCGACAGGGAACACTGAAGCTTTCTTT	NA	TRBV20-1	NA	TRBJ1-1
CASSQGGSLQYF	TGCGCCAGCAGCCAAGGGGGGTCCTTGCAGTATTTT	NA	TRBV4-3	NA	TRBJ2-3
CASSLGQGVPDTQYF	TGCGCCAGCAGCTTGGGACAGGGGGTCCCAGATACGCAGTATTTT	TRBD1	TRBV5-1	few	TRBJ2-3
CASSLGRYNEQFF	TGTGCCAGCAGCTTGGGCAGATACAATGAGCAGTTCTTC	NA	TRBV7-2	NA	TRBJ2-1
CASGNRGFDSGNTIYF	TGTGCCAGCGGTAACAGGGGGTTCGACTCTGGAAACACCATATATTTT	TRBD1	TRBV6-6	NA	TRBJ1-3
CASSLNLAGGYVPDTQYF	TGTGCCAGCAGCTTAAACCTAGCGGGGGGCTACGTCCCAGATACGCAGTATTTT	TRBD2	TRBV7-2	NA	TRBJ2-3
CASSFRFGSGQYF	TGTGCCAGCAGTTTCAGGTTTGGGTCCGGGCAGTACTTC	NA	TRBV12-3/TRBV12-4	few	TRBJ2-7
CASSFPSAGELFF	TGTGCCAGCAGCTTTCCCTCGGCCGGGGAGCTGTTTTTT	NA	TRBV7-9	NA	TRBJ2-2
CASSYSRVSEQYF	TGTGCCAGCAGTTACTCCCGGGTCTCCGAGCAGTACTTC	NA	TRBV6-2/TRBV6-3	NA	TRBJ2-7
CSARARGQLKPYNEQFF	TGCAGCGCCCGAGCCAGGGGGCAACTCAAACCCTACAATGAGCAGTTCTTC	TRBD1	TRBV29-1	few	TRBJ2-1
CASSPPDRATNSPLHF	TGTGCAAGCAGCCCACCGGACAGGGCCACTAATTCACCCCTCCACTTT	TRBD1	TRBV4-2	NA	TRBJ1-6
CASSLGTSGSSYNEQFF	TGTGCCAGCAGCTTAGGTACTAGTGGAAGCTCCTACAATGAGCAGTTCTTC	NA	TRBV11-2	NA	TRBJ2-1
CASSYGRNYQPQHF	TGTGCCAGCAGTTACGGCAGAAACTATCAGCCCCAGCATTTT	NA	TRBV6-5	NA	TRBJ1-5
CASSEPPGTGSEAFF	TGTGCCAGCAGCGAACCCCCCGGGACAGGGTCGGAAGCTTTCTTT	TRBD1	TRBV9	few	TRBJ1-1
CASSYWEDRGPDEQYF	TGTGCCAGCAGTTATTGGGAAGACAGGGGTCCTGACGAGCAGTACTTC	TRBD1	TRBV6-2/TRBV6-3	few	TRBJ2-7
CASSQGGGYGYTF	TGCGCCAGCAGCCAAGGAGGGGGTTATGGCTACACCTTC	NA	TRBV4-3	many	TRBJ1-2
CASTPGIMNTEAFF	TGTGCCAGCACCCCAGGGATCATGAACACTGAAGCTTTCTTT	NA	TRBV6-5	NA	TRBJ1-1
CASSQGTSPTTDTQYF	TGCGCCAGCAGCCAAGGGACTAGCCCCACCACAGATACGCAGTATTTT	TRBD2	TRBV4-3	few	TRBJ2-3
CASSLPGAMGNTIYF	TGTGCCAGCAGCTTACCAGGGGCGATGGGAAACACCATATATTTT	NA	TRBV7-9	NA	TRBJ1-3
CSARDTSAGDTQYF	TGCAGTGCTAGAGATACGAGCGCCGGAGATACGCAGTATTTT	NA	TRBV20-1	NA	TRBJ2-3
CASSHIVQTGVAEAFF	TGTGCCAGCAGTCATATCGTACAGACTGGGGTAGCTGAAGCTTTCTTT	NA	TRBV7-8	NA	TRBJ1-1
CASSQDSYVSPDYGYTF	TGCGCCAGCAGCCAAGACTCATACGTTTCACCCGACTATGGCTACACCTTC	NA	TRBV4-3	NA	TRBJ1-2